This T cell receptor beta chain was captured in a study of control samples from healthy donors and cancer patients. Clones were read by immunoSEQ multiplex PCR, and TCRdb kept only the in-frame ones, dropping some. Seen here are 140,000 or so clones, approximately 91% observed once, and the top ten hold just under 5%. There are 17 residues in the CDR3. Trimming left V 6 bases short and J 5 bases short, with 25 bases between. In germline, CDR1 is MNHEY, CDR2 SVGEGT. The sequence derives from a man aged 30 to 39 in good health. Sequences were obtained from blood. The chain combines TRBV6-2 or TRBV6-3 with TRBJ1-1, with a possible D match to TRBD1 (6 bases). The CDR3 sequence: CASSPKPGGRLETEAFF. The CDR3 DNA is TGTGCCAGCAGCCCTAAACCGGGGGGGCGTCTAGAAACTGAAGCTTTCTTT.